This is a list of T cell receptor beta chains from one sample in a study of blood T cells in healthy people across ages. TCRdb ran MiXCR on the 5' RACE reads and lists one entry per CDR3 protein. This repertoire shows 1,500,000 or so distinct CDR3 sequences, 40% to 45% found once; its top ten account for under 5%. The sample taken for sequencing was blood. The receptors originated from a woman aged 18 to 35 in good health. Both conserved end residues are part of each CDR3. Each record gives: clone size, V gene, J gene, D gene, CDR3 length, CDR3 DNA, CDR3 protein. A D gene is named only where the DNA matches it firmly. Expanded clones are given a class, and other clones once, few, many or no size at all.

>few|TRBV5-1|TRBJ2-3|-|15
TGCGCCAGCAGCTTGGGGGCACAGATCACAGATACGCAGTATTTT
CASSLGAQITDTQYF
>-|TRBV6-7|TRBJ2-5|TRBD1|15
TGTGCCAGCAGTTTGAGGACAGGGTCCCAAGAGACCCAGTACTTC
CASSLRTGSQETQYF
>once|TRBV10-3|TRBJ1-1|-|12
TGTGCCATCAGTGACGGACCCGGCGAGGCTTTCTTT
CAISDGPGEAFF
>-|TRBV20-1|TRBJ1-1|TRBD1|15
TGCAGTGCTAGGACTTTGGGACAGGGGGGGACTGAAGCTTTCTTT
CSARTLGQGGTEAFF
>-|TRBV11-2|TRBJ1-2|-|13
TGTGCCAGCAGCTTAGCTTCTAACTATGGCTGCACCTTC
CASSLASNYGCTF
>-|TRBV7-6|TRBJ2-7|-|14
TGTGCCAGCAGCCCGGGCGCCCGACTTTACGAGCAGTACTTC
CASSPGARLYEQYF
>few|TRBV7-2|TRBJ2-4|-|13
TGTGCCAGCAGCTCCGCTTTCAAAAACATTCAGTACTTC
CASSSAFKNIQYF
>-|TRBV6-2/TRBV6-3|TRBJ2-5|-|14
TGTGCCAACAGCGACGGGACTGGCCAAGAGACCCAGTACTTC
CANSDGTGQETQYF
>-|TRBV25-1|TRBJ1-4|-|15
TGTGCCAGCAGTGACTGGGGCAGGGAGGGCGAAAAACTGTTTTTT
CASSDWGREGEKLFF
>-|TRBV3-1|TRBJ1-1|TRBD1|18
TGTGCCAGCAGCCACGAGGGACAGAGCTACTCAATGAACACTGAAGCTTTCTTT
CASSHEGQSYSMNTEAFF
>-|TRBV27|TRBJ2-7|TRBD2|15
TGTGCCAGCAGTCCATTCGGGAGGGCCGTATACGAGCAGTACTTC
CASSPFGRAVYEQYF
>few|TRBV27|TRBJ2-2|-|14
TGTGCCAGCAGTTTGAGCCCGAACACCGGGGAGCTGTTTTTT
CASSLSPNTGELFF
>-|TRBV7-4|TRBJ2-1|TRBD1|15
TGTGCCAGCAGCCCAAGACAGGGGGCCGGATATGGGCAGTTCTTC
CASSPRQGAGYGQFF
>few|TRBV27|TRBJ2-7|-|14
TGTGCCAGCAGAGGGACACTGAGCTCCTACGAGCAGTACTTC
CASRGTLSSYEQYF
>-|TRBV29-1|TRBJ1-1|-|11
TGCAGCGTTGCAGGGGTGACTGAAGCTTTCTTT
CSVAGVTEAFF